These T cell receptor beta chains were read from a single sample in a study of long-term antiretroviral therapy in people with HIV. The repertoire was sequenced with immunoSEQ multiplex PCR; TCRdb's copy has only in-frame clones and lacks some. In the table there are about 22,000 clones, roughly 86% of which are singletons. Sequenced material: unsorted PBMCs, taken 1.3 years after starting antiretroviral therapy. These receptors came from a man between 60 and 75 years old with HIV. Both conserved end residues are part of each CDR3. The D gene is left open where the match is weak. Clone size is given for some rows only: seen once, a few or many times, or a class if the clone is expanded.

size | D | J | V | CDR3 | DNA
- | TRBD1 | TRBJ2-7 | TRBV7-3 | CASSLDRGREQYF | TGTGCCAGCAGCTTAGACAGGGGGCGGGAGCAGTACTTC
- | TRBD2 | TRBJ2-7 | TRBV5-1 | CASSPTPSGRAGEQYF | TGCGCCAGCAGCCCCACCCCTAGCGGGAGGGCCGGCGAGCAGTACTTC
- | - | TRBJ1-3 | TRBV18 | CASSPAGNSGNTIYF | TGTGCCAGCTCCCCCGCGGGGAACTCTGGAAACACCATATATTTT
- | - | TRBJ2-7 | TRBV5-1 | CASSLSTGFHEQYF | TGCGCCAGCAGCCTAAGTACAGGGTTCCACGAGCAGTACTTC
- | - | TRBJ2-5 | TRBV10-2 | CASSDPTPGTQYF | TGCGCCAGCAGTGACCCAACTCCGGGAACCCAGTACTTC
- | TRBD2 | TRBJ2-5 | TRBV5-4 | CASSLDPAGGPGETQYF | TGTGCCAGCAGCTTGGATCCAGCGGGGGGGCCCGGTGAGACCCAGTACTTC
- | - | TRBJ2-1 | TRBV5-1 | CASSVEGSQQFF | TGCGCCAGCAGCGTTGAGGGGAGTCAGCAGTTCTTC
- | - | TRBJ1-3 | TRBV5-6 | CASSFGLSSGNTIYF | TGTGCCAGCAGCTTCGGCCTGTCCTCTGGAAACACCATATATTTT
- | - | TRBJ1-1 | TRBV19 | CASNYGVANTEAFF | TGTGCCAGTAATTACGGGGTGGCAAACACTGAAGCTTTCTTT
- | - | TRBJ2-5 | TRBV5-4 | CASSSPTGDRETQYF | TGTGCCAGCAGCTCCCCCACGGGGGATAGGGAGACCCAGTACTTC
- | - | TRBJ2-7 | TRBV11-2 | CASSFAGQLYEQYF | TGTGCCAGCAGCTTTGCGGGACAGCTCTACGAGCAGTACTTC
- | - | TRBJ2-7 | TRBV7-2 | CASSLGYLREQYF | TGTGCCAGCAGCTTAGGCTACTTGCGCGAGCAGTACTTC
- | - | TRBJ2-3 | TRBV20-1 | CSASLDTQYF | TGCAGTGCTAGTTTGGATACGCAGTATTTT
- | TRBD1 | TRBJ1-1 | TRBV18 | CASSPPGQMNTEAFF | TGTGCCAGCTCACCACCGGGACAGATGAACACTGAAGCTTTCTTT
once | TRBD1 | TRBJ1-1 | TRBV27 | CASSSTGGTEAFF | TGTGCCAGCAGTTCGACAGGGGGCACTGAAGCTTTCTTT